This TCR beta chain was identified in a study of HIV-infected patients and healthy controls. The study's findings and limits: Significant mean usage differences between HIV-infected patients and controls involved eight alpha and eight beta V genes. HIV-infected patients shared fewer CDR3 sequences between individuals than healthy controls.

cDNA was made from about 500 ng RNA using alpha and beta constant primers. Using multiplexing indices, alpha and beta chain libraries were generated apart by chain-specific third strand synthesis. TCRdb reprocessed the 5' RACE reads via MiXCR and lists one record per CDR3 protein. Among approximately 9,700 distinct CDR3 sequences listed, 7.3% were seen once. In this sample, this clonotype turned up many times. Its antigen remains unknown. Germline values: CDR1 SGHRS, CDR2 YFSETQ. CDR3 length: 15 residues. The ends were cut back, 0 bases at V and 5 bases at J, with 12 bases in the middle. No cell fractionation was done, so the repertoire covers all unsorted peripheral blood T cells.

This specimen consisted of blood, obtained before antiretroviral therapy. The V and J genes are TRBV5-1 and TRBJ1-5; D is perhaps TRBD1 (5 bases). This clonotype was sampled from an adult with HIV infection. The CDR3 coding sequence is TGCGCCAGCAGCTTGGATGCAGGGTCCCATCAGCCCCAGCATTTT. Its translation: CASSLDAGSHQPQHF.